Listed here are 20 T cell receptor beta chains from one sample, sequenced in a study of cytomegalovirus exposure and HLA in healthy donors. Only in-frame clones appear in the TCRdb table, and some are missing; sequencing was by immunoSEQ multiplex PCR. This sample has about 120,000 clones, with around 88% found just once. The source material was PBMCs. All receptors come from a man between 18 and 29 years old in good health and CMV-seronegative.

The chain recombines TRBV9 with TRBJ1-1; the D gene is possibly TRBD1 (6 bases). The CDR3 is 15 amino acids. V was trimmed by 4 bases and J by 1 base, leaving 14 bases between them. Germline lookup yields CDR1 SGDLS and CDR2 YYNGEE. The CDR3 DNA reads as TGTGCCAGCAGCCGAAGGGGGTACCAGAACACTGAAGCTTTCTTT. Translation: CASSRRGYQNTEAFF.

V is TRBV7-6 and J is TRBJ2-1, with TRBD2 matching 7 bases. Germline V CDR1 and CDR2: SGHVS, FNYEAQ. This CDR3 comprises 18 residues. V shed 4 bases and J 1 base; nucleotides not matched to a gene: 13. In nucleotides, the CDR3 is TGTGCCAGCAGCTCCAGGGAGGGGCCGGGAGGATCCTACAATGAGCAGTTCTTC. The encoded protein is CASSSREGPGGSYNEQFF.

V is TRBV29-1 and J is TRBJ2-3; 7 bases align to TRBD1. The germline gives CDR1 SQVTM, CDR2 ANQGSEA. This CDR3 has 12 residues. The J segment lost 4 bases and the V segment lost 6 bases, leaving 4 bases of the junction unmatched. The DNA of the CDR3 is TGCAGCGTCGTGACAGGGTCAGATACGCAGTATTTT. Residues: CSVVTGSDTQYF.

The CDR3 coding sequence is TGTGCCAGCAGTGAAGGGCAGGTCACAGATACGCAGTATTTT. It codes for CASSEGQVTDTQYF. The gene calls are TRBV6-1 and TRBJ2-3, with D uncertain. The germline CDR1 and CDR2 sequences are MNHNS and SASEGT. The CDR3 is made up of 14 amino acids. Trimming pared 1 base from V and 2 bases from J, leaving 7 bases between.

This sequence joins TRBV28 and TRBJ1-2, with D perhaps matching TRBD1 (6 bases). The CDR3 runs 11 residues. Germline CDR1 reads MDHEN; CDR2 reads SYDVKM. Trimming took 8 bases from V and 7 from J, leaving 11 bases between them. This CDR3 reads CASRYRAGYTF. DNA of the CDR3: TGTGCCAGCCGGTACAGGGCTGGCTACACCTTC.

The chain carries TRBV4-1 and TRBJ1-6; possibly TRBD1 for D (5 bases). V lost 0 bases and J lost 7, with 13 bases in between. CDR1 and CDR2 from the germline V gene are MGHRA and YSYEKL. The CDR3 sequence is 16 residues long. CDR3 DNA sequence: TGCGCCAGCAGCCAAGAGGGGCAGGCCATAAATTCACCCCTCCACTTT. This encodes CASSQEGQAINSPLHF.

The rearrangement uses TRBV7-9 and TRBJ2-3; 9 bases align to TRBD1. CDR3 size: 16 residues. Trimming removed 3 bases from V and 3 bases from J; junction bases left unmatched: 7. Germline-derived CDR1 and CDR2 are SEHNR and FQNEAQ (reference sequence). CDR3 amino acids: CASSLGQGLRTDTQYF. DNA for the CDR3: TGTGCCAGCAGCTTGGGACAGGGCCTAAGGACAGATACGCAGTATTTT.

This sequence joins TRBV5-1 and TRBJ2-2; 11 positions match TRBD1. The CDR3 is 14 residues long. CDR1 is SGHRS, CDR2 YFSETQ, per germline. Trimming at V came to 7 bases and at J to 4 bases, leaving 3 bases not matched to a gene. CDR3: CASGGTGGTGELFF. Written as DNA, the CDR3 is TGCGCCAGCGGCGGGACAGGGGGCACCGGGGAGCTGTTTTTT.

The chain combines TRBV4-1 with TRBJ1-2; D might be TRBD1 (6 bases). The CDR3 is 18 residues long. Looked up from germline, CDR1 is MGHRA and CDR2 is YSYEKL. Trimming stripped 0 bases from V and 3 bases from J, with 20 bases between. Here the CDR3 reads CASSQERSVQNRDYGYTF. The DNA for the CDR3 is TGCGCCAGCAGCCAAGAGAGGTCGGTACAGAACAGGGACTATGGCTACACCTTC.

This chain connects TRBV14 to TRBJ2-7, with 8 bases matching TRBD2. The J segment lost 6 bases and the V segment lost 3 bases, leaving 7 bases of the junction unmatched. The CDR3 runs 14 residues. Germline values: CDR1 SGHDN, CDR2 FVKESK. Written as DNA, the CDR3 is TGTGCCAGCAGCCATCTTCGGGAGGGTGGCGAGCAGTACTTC. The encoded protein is CASSHLREGGEQYF.

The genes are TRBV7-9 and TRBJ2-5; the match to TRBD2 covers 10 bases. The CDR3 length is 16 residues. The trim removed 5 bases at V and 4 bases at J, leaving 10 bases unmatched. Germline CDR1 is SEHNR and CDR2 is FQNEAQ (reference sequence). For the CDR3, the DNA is TGTGCCAGCAGCGCCTCGATGGTAGCGGGGGGAGAGACCCAGTACTTC. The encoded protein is CASSASMVAGGETQYF.

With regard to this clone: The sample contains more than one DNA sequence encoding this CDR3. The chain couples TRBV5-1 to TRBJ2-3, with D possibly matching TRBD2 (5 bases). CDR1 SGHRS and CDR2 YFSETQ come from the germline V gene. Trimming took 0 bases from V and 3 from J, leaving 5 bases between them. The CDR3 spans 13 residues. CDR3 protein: CASSLAGTDTQYF. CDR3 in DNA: TGCGCCAGCAGCTTGGCGGGAACAGATACGCAGTATTTT.

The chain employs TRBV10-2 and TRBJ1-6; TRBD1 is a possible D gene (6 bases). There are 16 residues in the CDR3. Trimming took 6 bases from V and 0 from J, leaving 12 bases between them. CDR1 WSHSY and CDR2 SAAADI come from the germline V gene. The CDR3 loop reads CASRETGFSYNSPLHF. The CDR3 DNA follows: TGCGCCAGCAGGGAGACAGGCTTCTCCTATAATTCACCCCTCCACTTT.

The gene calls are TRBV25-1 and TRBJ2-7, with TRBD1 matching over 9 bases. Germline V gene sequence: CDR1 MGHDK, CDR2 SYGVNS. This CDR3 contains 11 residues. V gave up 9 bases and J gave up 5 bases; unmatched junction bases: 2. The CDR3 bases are TGTGCCAGTGGGACAGGGAACGAGCAGTACTTC. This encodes CASGTGNEQYF.

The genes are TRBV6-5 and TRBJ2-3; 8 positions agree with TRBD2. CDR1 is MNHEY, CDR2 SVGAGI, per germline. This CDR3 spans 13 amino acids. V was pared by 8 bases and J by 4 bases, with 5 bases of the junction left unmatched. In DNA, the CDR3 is TGTGCCAGCGGGAGCGGGAGTGCAGATACGCAGTATTTT. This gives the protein CASGSGSADTQYF.

CDR3 coding DNA: TGTGCCAGCAGTGAAGTGAGCGCCGGGGAGCTGTTTTTT. Residues: CASSEVSAGELFF. This rearrangement joins TRBV6-1 to TRBJ2-2; D gene ambiguous. The CDR3 spans 13 residues. In germline, CDR1 is MNHNS, CDR2 SASEGT. Trimming cost V 1 base and J 6 bases, with 6 bases left between them.

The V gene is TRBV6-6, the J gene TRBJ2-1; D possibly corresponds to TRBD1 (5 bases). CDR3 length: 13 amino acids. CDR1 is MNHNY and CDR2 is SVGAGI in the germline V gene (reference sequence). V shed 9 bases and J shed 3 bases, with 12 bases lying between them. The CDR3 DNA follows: TGTGCCAGTGCTGGCCAGGGCTACAATGAGCAGTTCTTC. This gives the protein CASAGQGYNEQFF.

The CDR3 DNA is TGTGCCTGGAGTCCACCCGGGGGGGGATTCTATACCCCCGAGCAGTACTTC. Its translation: CAWSPPGGGFYTPEQYF. This sequence joins TRBV30 and TRBJ2-7; 8 bases map to TRBD2. This CDR3 comprises 17 residues. From germline, CDR1 is GTSNPN and CDR2 SVGIG (reference sequence). J gave up 6 bases and V 2 bases, and 18 bases lay outside the gene matches.

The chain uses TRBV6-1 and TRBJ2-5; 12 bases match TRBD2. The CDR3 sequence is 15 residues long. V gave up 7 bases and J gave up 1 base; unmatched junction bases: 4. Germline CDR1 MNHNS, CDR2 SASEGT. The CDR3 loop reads CASIRTSGVQETQYF. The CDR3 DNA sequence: TGTGCCAGCATCAGGACTAGCGGGGTCCAAGAGACCCAGTACTTC.

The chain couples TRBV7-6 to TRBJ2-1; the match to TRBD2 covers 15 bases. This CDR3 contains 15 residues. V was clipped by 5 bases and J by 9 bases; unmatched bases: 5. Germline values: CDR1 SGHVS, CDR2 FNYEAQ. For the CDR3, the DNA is TGTGCCAGCAGCCTCGGACTAGCGGGAGGGAGTGAGCAGTTCTTC. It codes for CASSLGLAGGSEQFF.